This paragraph covers one TCR beta chain sequence. Libraries were prepared by immunoSEQ multiplex PCR; TCRdb keeps only in-frame clonotypes and omits some of them. The sample carries under 450,000 clones, about 89% recorded once. These data originate in a study of blood T cell repertoires in COVID-19. This CDR3 region has 13 residues. With V trimmed by 8 bases and J by 1 base, 4 bases remained unmatched. Germline V gene lookup returns CDR1 MNHEY and CDR2 SVGAGI. J is TRBJ2-7 and V is TRBV6-5; 8 nucleotides agree with TRBD1. The sequenced sample consisted of PBMCs or T cells enriched from blood (not recorded which). The source of this sequence is a man younger than 40 who had recovered from COVID-19. The CDR3: CASEGQESYEQYF. DNA of the CDR3: TGTGCCAGCGAGGGACAGGAGTCCTACGAGCAGTACTTC.